Listed here is a single TCR beta chain. Antigen unknown. This sample is part of a study of regulatory T cells in long-lasting Graves disease. From PBMCs, RNA was extracted and then used to make the TCR library. Study outcomes and limitations: TRBV28, TRBJ1-2 and TRBJ2-5 emerged as the favored segments in persistent disease. Blood alone, not thyroid tissue, was studied.

Germline CDR1 reads KGHSH; CDR2 reads LQKENI. V gave up 3 bases and J gave up 0 bases; unmatched junction bases: 5. The CDR3 covers 18 residues. TCRdb re-called the reads through MiXCR, storing one row per CDR3 protein. The sample includes 1,000 or so distinct CDR3 sequences, roughly 90% of them seen just once. This chain connects TRBV18 to TRBJ2-1, with TRBD2 identical over 13 bases. The source material was peripheral blood mononuclear cells (PBMCs), sampled with antithyroid drug treatment, in newly diagnosed or persistent Graves disease (not recorded which). This sequence originates from a man younger than 45 with Graves disease. The CDR3 bases are TGTGCCAGCTCACCCGGGACTAGCGGGGCAAGCTCCTACAATGAGCAGTTCTTC. Residues: CASSPGTSGASSYNEQFF. Filled out from reference TRBV18 and TRBJ2-1, the complete variable domain reads NAGVMQNPRHLVRRRGQEARLRCSPMKGHSHVYWYRQLPEEGLKFMVYLQKENIIDESGMPKERFSAEFPKEGPSILRIQQVVRGDSAAYFCASSPGTSGASSYNEQFFGPGTRLTVL.